This is a list of T cell receptor beta chains from one sample in a study of blood T cell repertoires in COVID-19. TCRdb's copy holds only in-frame clones and misses some; the assay was immunoSEQ multiplex PCR. This table holds approximately 110,000 clones, about 85% found once. Sequencing input: peripheral blood. These receptors all stem from a man aged 35-49 years with acute or convalescent COVID-19. Both conserved end residues are part of each CDR3. D genes are given only for firm matches. Size values are once, few and many counts, or a class for expanded clones, and some rows have none.

J: TRBJ1-6
size: .
length: 13
V: TRBV4-3
D: .
CDR3: CASSQDRGSPLHF
DNA: TGCGCCAGCAGCCAAGACCGGGGTTCACCCCTCCACTTT

J: TRBJ1-3
size: few
length: 16
V: TRBV21-1
D: .
CDR3: CASTKRQGLAGNTIYF
DNA: TGTGCCAGCACCAAAAGGCAGGGTCTGGCTGGAAACACCATATATTTT

J: TRBJ2-1
size: few
length: 15
V: TRBV5-1
D: TRBD2
CDR3: CASSLAAGGLDEQFF
DNA: TGCGCCAGCAGCTTGGCAGCGGGGGGGCTGGATGAGCAGTTCTTC

J: TRBJ2-7
size: few
length: 14
V: TRBV18
D: TRBD1
CDR3: CASSLGQGAYEQYF
DNA: TGTGCCAGCTCACTAGGACAGGGGGCCTACGAGCAGTACTTC

J: TRBJ2-2
size: few
length: 13
V: TRBV6-6
D: .
CDR3: CASKELSTGELFF
DNA: TGTGCCAGCAAGGAGCTATCCACCGGGGAGCTGTTTTTT

J: TRBJ2-1
size: .
length: 17
V: TRBV5-6
D: TRBD2
CDR3: CASSLVWVGGGADEQFF
DNA: TGTGCCAGCAGCTTGGTGTGGGTCGGCGGGGGGGCCGATGAGCAGTTCTTC

J: TRBJ2-1
size: .
length: 14
V: TRBV7-2
D: .
CDR3: CASSLYSSGNEQFF
DNA: TGTGCCAGCAGCTTATACAGCAGTGGCAATGAGCAGTTCTTC

J: TRBJ2-2
size: .
length: 12
V: TRBV21-1
D: .
CDR3: CASERRTGELFF
DNA: TGTGCCAGCGAACGTCGGACCGGGGAGCTGTTTTTT

J: TRBJ1-5
size: .
length: 16
V: TRBV6-1
D: TRBD1
CDR3: CASSELGTGGYQPQHF
DNA: TGTGCCAGCAGTGAACTTGGCACAGGGGGCTATCAGCCCCAGCATTTT

J: TRBJ2-6
size: .
length: 16
V: TRBV5-1
D: TRBD2
CDR3: CASSYSGGSGANVLTF
DNA: TGCGCCAGCAGTTATAGCGGGGGCTCTGGGGCCAACGTCCTGACTTTC

J: TRBJ2-1
size: .
length: 15
V: TRBV6-5
D: TRBD2
CDR3: CASSPSGGPGNEQFF
DNA: TGTGCCAGCAGCCCATCGGGGGGGCCAGGCAATGAGCAGTTCTTC

J: TRBJ2-6
size: .
length: 15
V: TRBV18
D: TRBD1
CDR3: CASSPRGPGANVLTF
DNA: TGTGCCAGCTCACCAAGGGGGCCTGGGGCCAACGTCCTGACTTTC

J: TRBJ2-3
size: .
length: 13
V: TRBV19
D: TRBD2
CDR3: CATRLAGTDTQYF
DNA: TGTGCCACCCGACTAGCGGGCACAGATACGCAGTATTTT

J: TRBJ2-1
size: .
length: 16
V: TRBV24-1
D: TRBD2
CDR3: CATSDRTSGGHQEQFF
DNA: TGTGCCACCAGTGACCGGACTAGCGGGGGCCACCAAGAGCAGTTCTTC

J: TRBJ1-5
size: .
length: 15
V: TRBV7-2
D: .
CDR3: CASSLGVNSNQPQHF
DNA: TGTGCCAGCAGCTTAGGAGTCAACAGCAATCAGCCCCAGCATTTT

J: TRBJ2-3
size: once
length: 13
V: TRBV2
D: .
CDR3: CASSSTSTDTQYF
DNA: TGTGCCAGCAGTTCTACTAGCACAGATACGCAGTATTTT

J: TRBJ2-5
size: .
length: 16
V: TRBV7-6
D: TRBD1
CDR3: CASSLAPQGGAETQYF
DNA: TGTGCCAGCAGCTTAGCCCCGCAAGGGGGCGCCGAGACCCAGTACTTC

J: TRBJ2-7
size: .
length: 14
V: TRBV7-9
D: .
CDR3: CASSLEDKALEQYF
DNA: TGTGCCAGCAGCTTAGAGGACAAGGCCCTTGAGCAGTACTTC

J: TRBJ2-7
size: once
length: 15
V: TRBV3-1/TRBV3-2
D: TRBD2
CDR3: CASSQDPLRGDEQYF
DNA: TGTGCCAGCAGCCAAGATCCTCTACGGGGGGACGAGCAGTACTTC

J: TRBJ1-6
size: .
length: 16
V: TRBV27
D: .
CDR3: CASSPRRGSYNSPLHF
DNA: TGTGCCAGCAGTCCCCGCCGGGGGTCCTATAATTCACCCCTCCACTTT

J: TRBJ2-3
size: .
length: 14
V: TRBV27
D: .
CDR3: CASSRSGARDTQYF
DNA: TGTGCCAGCAGCCGATCAGGGGCGCGGGATACGCAGTATTTT

J: TRBJ2-3
size: .
length: 14
V: TRBV5-1
D: TRBD1
CDR3: CASSLTQGPDTQYF
DNA: TGCGCCAGCAGCTTGACACAGGGGCCAGATACGCAGTATTTT

J: TRBJ2-3
size: .
length: 14
V: TRBV19
D: TRBD1
CDR3: CASSRQGSTDTQYF
DNA: TGTGCCAGTAGTAGACAGGGGAGCACAGATACGCAGTATTTT

J: TRBJ1-1
size: .
length: 14
V: TRBV29-1
D: .
CDR3: CSVRVTVMNTEAFF
DNA: TGCAGCGTTCGGGTGACAGTCATGAACACTGAAGCTTTCTTT

J: TRBJ1-1
size: few
length: 15
V: TRBV2
D: .
CDR3: CASRGSGQSGTEAFF
DNA: TGTGCCAGCAGGGGTTCGGGACAAAGTGGAACTGAAGCTTTCTTT

J: TRBJ2-1
size: .
length: 17
V: TRBV2
D: .
CDR3: CASSVGGGGGSYNEQFF
DNA: TGTGCCAGCAGTGTAGGGGGTGGAGGCGGATCCTACAATGAGCAGTTCTTC

J: TRBJ2-3
size: .
length: 11
V: TRBV18
D: .
CDR3: CASSLTDTQYF
DNA: TGTGCCAGCTCACTAACAGATACGCAGTATTTT

J: TRBJ2-5
size: .
length: 15
V: TRBV7-9
D: TRBD2
CDR3: CASSQGTSGVETQYF
DNA: TGTGCCAGCAGCCAGGGGACTAGCGGGGTGGAGACCCAGTACTTC

J: TRBJ1-1
size: few
length: 16
V: TRBV7-9
D: TRBD1
CDR3: CASSLVNRGLDTEAFF
DNA: TGTGCCAGCAGCTTAGTGAACAGGGGGTTGGACACTGAAGCTTTCTTT

J: TRBJ1-1
size: .
length: 14
V: TRBV27
D: .
CDR3: CASSLESSRTEAFF
DNA: TGTGCCAGCAGTTTAGAGTCTTCAAGAACTGAAGCTTTCTTT

J: TRBJ1-2
size: .
length: 14
V: TRBV4-2
D: .
CDR3: CASSQSWTGDGYTF
DNA: TGTGCCAGCAGCCAGTCCTGGACGGGAGATGGCTACACCTTC

J: TRBJ2-1
size: once
length: 11
V: TRBV7-6
D: .
CDR3: CASSYNNEQFF
DNA: TGTGCCAGCAGCTACAACAATGAGCAGTTCTTC

J: TRBJ1-2
size: .
length: 13
V: TRBV4-2
D: TRBD1
CDR3: CASSQQGASGYTF
DNA: TGTGCCAGCAGCCAGCAGGGGGCAAGTGGCTACACCTTC

J: TRBJ2-7
size: .
length: 12
V: TRBV30
D: .
CDR3: CAWMGQGGEQYF
DNA: TGTGCCTGGATGGGGCAGGGCGGAGAGCAGTACTTC

J: TRBJ2-4
size: .
length: 17
V: TRBV7-8
D: TRBD2
CDR3: CASSPGLAGGLKNIQYF
DNA: TGTGCCAGCAGCCCTGGACTAGCGGGGGGCTTAAAAAACATTCAGTACTTC

J: TRBJ2-2
size: .
length: 17
V: TRBV7-8
D: TRBD1
CDR3: CASSPLLAGGFSGELFF
DNA: TGTGCCAGCAGCCCCCTCTTGGCAGGGGGCTTTTCCGGGGAGCTGTTTTTT

J: TRBJ2-3
size: .
length: 16
V: TRBV6-5
D: TRBD2
CDR3: CASSSPSSGVTDTQYF
DNA: TGTGCCAGCAGTTCCCCCTCTAGCGGGGTCACAGATACGCAGTATTTT

J: TRBJ1-1
size: few
length: 13
V: TRBV7-2
D: .
CDR3: CASSSGQYTEAFF
DNA: TGTGCCAGCAGCTCAGGACAGTACACTGAAGCTTTCTTT

J: TRBJ2-7
size: .
length: 14
V: TRBV5-1
D: TRBD1
CDR3: CASDPGGAGHEQYF
DNA: TGCGCCAGCGACCCAGGGGGCGCCGGCCACGAGCAGTACTTC

J: TRBJ1-1
size: .
length: 12
V: TRBV24-1
D: TRBD1
CDR3: CATSRTGREAFF
DNA: TGTGCCACCAGTAGGACAGGCCGTGAAGCTTTCTTT

J: TRBJ1-1
size: .
length: 15
V: TRBV5-1
D: .
CDR3: CASSLVSLGNTEAFF
DNA: TGCGCCAGCAGCCTGGTTAGCCTGGGGAACACTGAAGCTTTCTTT

J: TRBJ1-1
size: .
length: 13
V: TRBV12-5
D: .
CDR3: CASVFGGGTEAFF
DNA: TGTGCTAGTGTATTCGGGGGTGGGACTGAAGCTTTCTTT

J: TRBJ1-5
size: few
length: 13
V: TRBV10-1
D: TRBD1
CDR3: CATSQGCNQPQHF
DNA: TGCGCCACTTCACAGGGGTGCAATCAGCCCCAGCATTTT

J: TRBJ2-1
size: .
length: 15
V: TRBV18
D: .
CDR3: CASSPTGGPYNEQFF
DNA: TGTGCCAGCTCCCCTACCGGGGGGCCATACAATGAGCAGTTCTTC

J: TRBJ2-5
size: .
length: 16
V: TRBV18
D: .
CDR3: CASSPPLSGEQETQYF
DNA: TGTGCCAGCTCACCACCTCTGTCGGGAGAACAAGAGACCCAGTACTTC

J: TRBJ2-7
size: .
length: 14
V: TRBV11-2
D: TRBD1
CDR3: CASSSTGGSYEQYF
DNA: TGTGCCAGCAGCTCGACAGGGGGCTCCTACGAGCAGTACTTC

J: TRBJ2-1
size: once
length: 12
V: TRBV7-3
D: .
CDR3: CASSPGTTEQFF
DNA: TGTGCCAGCAGTCCGGGGACAACTGAGCAGTTCTTC